A selection of T cell receptor beta chains follows, all from one sample in a study of T cell clones after liver transplantation. Profiling relied on immunoSEQ multiplex PCR, and the TCRdb table lists in-frame clones only, not all of them. Here the sample spans about 99,000 clones, around 83% being singletons. Sequences were derived from CD4+ T cells from blood, sampled before liver transplant. All receptors come from a human donor who received a liver transplant. Both conserved end residues are part of each CDR3. Fields, in order: D gene, V gene, CDR3 length, clone size, J gene, CDR3 DNA, CDR3 protein. A D gene is named only where the DNA matches it firmly. Part of the rows lack a size; the others show once, few, many or a class for expanded clones.

TRBD2	TRBV5-6	19	NA	TRBJ2-2	TGTGCCAGCAGCTCCCCGGGACTAGCGGGGGGACTGAACACCGGGGAGCTGTTTTTT	CASSSPGLAGGLNTGELFF
NA	TRBV7-2	14	once	TRBJ2-7	TGTGCCAGCAGCTCCCCGTCATCGCCGGGGGAGCAGTACTTC	CASSSPSSPGEQYF
NA	TRBV2	15	NA	TRBJ1-1	TGTGCCAGCAGAAAGACACAGGCACGCAACACTGAAGCTTTCTTT	CASRKTQARNTEAFF
NA	TRBV27	14	once	TRBJ2-7	TGTGCCAGCAGCCGGAGACAGAGGGACTACGAGCAGTACTTC	CASSRRQRDYEQYF
NA	TRBV5-6	15	NA	TRBJ1-3	TGTGCCAGCAGCTTGGGGGGCCGTGCAGGAAACACCATATATTTT	CASSLGGRAGNTIYF
NA	TRBV18	12	NA	TRBJ2-1	TGTGCCACCTTAAGGACGCTCGATGAGCAGTTCTTC	CATLRTLDEQFF
NA	TRBV6-5	14	NA	TRBJ2-7	TGTGCCAGCAGCCCTCCCGGGACCCCCTACGAGCAGTACTTC	CASSPPGTPYEQYF
NA	TRBV6-1	15	NA	TRBJ1-3	TGTGCCAGCAGTGAGGCCCCCTCGGACGGAAACACCATATATTTT	CASSEAPSDGNTIYF
NA	TRBV19	15	few	TRBJ1-5	TGTGCCAGTAGTATCTCTCGGGCGGACAATCAGCCCCAGCATTTT	CASSISRADNQPQHF
NA	TRBV27	15	once	TRBJ2-2	TGTGCCAGCAGTCAAGCCGGGAAAAACACCGGGGAGCTGTTTTTT	CASSQAGKNTGELFF
TRBD1	TRBV7-2	15	few	TRBJ1-4	TGTGCCAGCAGCCGGGACAGATCAACTAATGAAAAACTGTTTTTT	CASSRDRSTNEKLFF
NA	TRBV30	13	NA	TRBJ1-1	TGTGCCGGCTACCCGGTTGGGAACACTGAAGCTTTCTTT	CAGYPVGNTEAFF
TRBD1	TRBV7-9	16	NA	TRBJ1-1	TGTGCCAGCAGCCTAAGACAGGGTGGAGAGTTAGGTGAAGCTTTCTTT	CASSLRQGGELGEAFF
NA	TRBV2	15	NA	TRBJ1-2	TGTGCCAGCACTGAATACAGGGACCTGGGCTATGGCTACACCTTC	CASTEYRDLGYGYTF
NA	TRBV20-1	11	NA	TRBJ1-6	TGCAGTGCTAGAGTGGGTTCACCCCTCCACTTT	CSARVGSPLHF
NA	TRBV18	15	few	TRBJ1-4	TGTGCCAGCTCACCCCAGCGGGGGGAGGAAGAAAAACTGTTTTTT	CASSPQRGEEEKLFF
TRBD1	TRBV5-1	15	NA	TRBJ2-7	TGCGCCAGCAGCTGGGGGACAGGGGGATCCTACGAGCAGTACTTC	CASSWGTGGSYEQYF
NA	TRBV4-1	15	NA	TRBJ1-4	TGCGCCAGCTCCCGGGCCGGGACGTTGGGGGAAAAACTGTTTTTT	CASSRAGTLGEKLFF
NA	TRBV14	16	NA	TRBJ2-1	TGTGCCAGCAGCCAAGCGAAGCGGGCAACTTACAATGAGCAGTTCTTC	CASSQAKRATYNEQFF
TRBD1	TRBV6-6	15	once	TRBJ2-7	TGTGCCAGCAGAGACAGGGATTCTAGTCCCTACGAGCAGTACTTC	CASRDRDSSPYEQYF
TRBD1	TRBV28	13	few	TRBJ2-7	TGTGCCAGCAGTTTAGGCCATCGAACAAGGGGGCACTTC	CASSLGHRTRGHF
TRBD2	TRBV11-2	15	few	TRBJ2-7	TGTGCCAGCAGCTTAGAAGGGACTAGCGGGAACGAGCAGTACTTC	CASSLEGTSGNEQYF
TRBD1	TRBV28	11	once	TRBJ2-7	TGTGCCGGGCAGGGGGAATCCGAGCAGTACTTC	CAGQGESEQYF
NA	TRBV18	16	few	TRBJ2-7	TGTGCCAGCTCACAGGACCGGGGGCGAGGCTCCTACGAGCAGTACTTC	CASSQDRGRGSYEQYF
NA	TRBV7-6	16	NA	TRBJ2-1	TGTGCCAGCAGCTTAGCGGGACCGGCGGGGGCAGATGAGCAGTTCTTC	CASSLAGPAGADEQFF
TRBD1	TRBV27	14	NA	TRBJ2-3	TGTGCCAGCAGGAGACAGGGGGCGCGAGATACGCAGTATTTT	CASRRQGARDTQYF
NA	TRBV7-2	12	NA	TRBJ1-6	TGTGCCAGCAGCTTTCTGGATTCACCCCTCCACTTT	CASSFLDSPLHF
NA	TRBV9	14	NA	TRBJ1-2	TGTGCCAGCAGCGTAGGTCTAGGGGCGGGCGGCTACACCTTC	CASSVGLGAGGYTF
TRBD1	TRBV19	14	NA	TRBJ1-2	TGTGCCAGTAGTATGGACAGGATTAACTATGGCTACACCTTC	CASSMDRINYGYTF
NA	TRBV5-1	16	NA	TRBJ2-7	TGCGCCAGCAGCTTGGTGGGGGGAGCGACTAGTAGAGGGCAGTACTTC	CASSLVGGATSRGQYF
TRBD1	TRBV18	15	NA	TRBJ1-5	TGTGCCAGCTCACCCGCAGGGGGCCAGGGGCAGCCCCAGCATTTT	CASSPAGGQGQPQHF
TRBD1	TRBV30	16	NA	TRBJ2-1	TGTGCCTGGAGGAAGACAGGGAGTAATTTTAACAATGAGCAGTTCTTC	CAWRKTGSNFNNEQFF
TRBD1	TRBV6-1	14	NA	TRBJ1-2	TGTGCCAGCAGTGAAGGAGTACAGGGGATTGGCTACACCTTC	CASSEGVQGIGYTF
TRBD2	TRBV12-5	17	few	TRBJ2-7	TGTGCTAGTGGTTTGGTTTCACAACTAGCGGAGTCCTACGAGCAGTACTTC	CASGLVSQLAESYEQYF
TRBD1	TRBV19	15	few	TRBJ2-2	TGTGCCAGTAAACAGGGGTTGGGGTCGTCCGGGGAGCTGTTTTTT	CASKQGLGSSGELFF
NA	TRBV30	15	NA	TRBJ1-5	TGTGCCTGGAGTGTAGCGACAGGTAGCAATCAGCCCCAGCATTTT	CAWSVATGSNQPQHF
NA	TRBV27	14	NA	TRBJ1-2	TGTGCCAGCAGTCGGACAGCTTCTAACTATGGCTACACCTTC	CASSRTASNYGYTF
NA	TRBV5-1	15	NA	TRBJ2-2	TGCGCCAGCAGCTTGGAACTGGACAACACCGGGGAGCTGTTTTTT	CASSLELDNTGELFF
NA	TRBV11-2	14	NA	TRBJ2-1	TGTGCCAGCAGCCGGGACATTTCCTACAATGAGCAGTTCTTC	CASSRDISYNEQFF
NA	TRBV15	15	NA	TRBJ1-1	TGTGCCACCAGCAGAGATCCGGAGGGCCTGGCTGAAGCTTTCTTT	CATSRDPEGLAEAFF
NA	TRBV29-1	11	NA	TRBJ1-1	TGCAGCGCAGAAGCGAACACTGAAGCTTTCTTT	CSAEANTEAFF
NA	TRBV5-6	17	once	TRBJ1-3	TGTGCCAGCAGCTGGGGCCGAGGGTCCCACTCTGGAAACACCATATATTTT	CASSWGRGSHSGNTIYF
NA	TRBV6-5	16	NA	TRBJ2-7	TGTGCCAGCAGTTCCCGATCCACAGGGGAGGCCTACGAGCAGTACTTC	CASSSRSTGEAYEQYF
TRBD1	TRBV19	13	NA	TRBJ2-1	TGTGCCAGTAGTGGAGACAGGGGTGGTGAGCAGTTCTTC	CASSGDRGGEQFF
NA	TRBV9	14	few	TRBJ2-7	TGTGCCAGCAGCGTACAAGGGGGGTGGAACGAGCAGTACTTC	CASSVQGGWNEQYF
TRBD1	TRBV5-4	17	NA	TRBJ1-4	TGTGCCAGCAGCGCCTCTGGGACAGGGGGCCTGGCGGAAAAACTGTTTTTT	CASSASGTGGLAEKLFF
NA	TRBV18	14	NA	TRBJ1-5	TGTGCCAGCTCACCACAGGGTGGCAATCAGCCCCAGCATTTT	CASSPQGGNQPQHF
NA	TRBV2	15	few	TRBJ2-6	TGTGCCAGCAGTCTCAGGGAAACTGGGGCCAACGTCCTGACTTTC	CASSLRETGANVLTF
NA	TRBV7-9	14	NA	TRBJ2-5	TGTGCCAGCAGCTTAGCGCAGGGAGGAGAGACCCAGTACTTC	CASSLAQGGETQYF
NA	TRBV5-6	13	once	TRBJ1-4	TGTGCCAGCAGCTTGCAGGGTAATGAAAAACTGTTTTTT	CASSLQGNEKLFF
NA	TRBV6-5	14	NA	TRBJ1-5	TGTGCCAGCAGTTACTCCTGGAGGAACCAGCCCCAGCATTTT	CASSYSWRNQPQHF
NA	TRBV19	14	NA	TRBJ2-4	TGTGCCAGTAGTATAGGGACAGCCAAAAACATTCAGTACTTC	CASSIGTAKNIQYF
NA	TRBV19	13	NA	TRBJ2-3	TGTGCCAGTCGGCTGGGGACGACAGATACGCAGTATTTT	CASRLGTTDTQYF
TRBD2	TRBV30	15	NA	TRBJ2-1	TGTGCCTGGAGTAACCCCCAAGCGGGAGCAAATGAGCAGTTCTTC	CAWSNPQAGANEQFF